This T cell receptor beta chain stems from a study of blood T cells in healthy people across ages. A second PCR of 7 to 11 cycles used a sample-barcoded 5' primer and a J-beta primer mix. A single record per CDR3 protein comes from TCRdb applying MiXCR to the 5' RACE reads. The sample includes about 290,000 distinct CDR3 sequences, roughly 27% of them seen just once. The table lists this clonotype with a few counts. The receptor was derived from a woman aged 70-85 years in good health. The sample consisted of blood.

The DNA of the CDR3 is TGTGCCAGCAGCTTGGTCGGCGAAGGGAGGGGAAACACCATATATTTT. This encodes CASSLVGEGRGNTIYF. The genes are TRBV5-5 and TRBJ1-3; D is ambiguous. The CDR3 is 16 amino acids. The germline gives CDR1 SGHKS, CDR2 YYEKEE (reference sequence). Trimming stripped 0 bases from V and 4 bases from J, with 14 bases between.